This TCR beta chain was identified in a study of post-analysis software for immune sequencing data. Looking at the study overall: Secondary progressive, relapsing-remitting and progressive-relapsing multiple sclerosis were among the included disease courses. Overall study findings and caveats: For normalized Chao1 diversity, multiple sclerosis patients scored significantly lower than controls did. Analysis by F measure revealed that same-batch samples clustered strongly together.

Worth noting for this clonotype: What it binds is not known.

Researchers reported that TCR beta cDNA libraries carried unique molecular identifiers. In TCRdb, the PCR reads were re-called with MiXCR into one record per CDR3 protein. Of hundreds of thousands of distinct CDR3 sequences in the sample, about 50% were seen once. The clonotype comes from a girl between 5 and 17 years old with multiple sclerosis. The sequenced sample was blood.

The CDR3 DNA sequence: TGTGCCAGCAGTTTATCCTCGACAGGGGCGGGCAATCAGCCCCAGCATTTT. Translating it yields CASSLSSTGAGNQPQHF. The chain has TRBV27 and TRBJ1-5; TRBD1 matches at 8 bases. V lost 0 bases to trimming and J lost 2 bases; unmatched junction nucleotides: 6. CDR3 length equals 17 residues. Germline V gene data show CDR1 as MNHEY and CDR2 as SMNVEV (reference sequence).